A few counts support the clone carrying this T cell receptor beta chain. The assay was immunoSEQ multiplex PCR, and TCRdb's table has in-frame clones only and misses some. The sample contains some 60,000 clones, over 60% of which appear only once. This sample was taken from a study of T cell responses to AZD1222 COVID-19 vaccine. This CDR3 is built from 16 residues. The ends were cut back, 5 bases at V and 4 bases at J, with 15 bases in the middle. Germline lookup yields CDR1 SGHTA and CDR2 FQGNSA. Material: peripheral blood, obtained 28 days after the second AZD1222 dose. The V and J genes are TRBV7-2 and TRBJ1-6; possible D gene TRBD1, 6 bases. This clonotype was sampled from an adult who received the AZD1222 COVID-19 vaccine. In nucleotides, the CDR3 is TGTGCCAGCAGCCTAGAGGGACAAGGATATAATTCACCCCTCCACTTT. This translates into CASSLEGQGYNSPLHF. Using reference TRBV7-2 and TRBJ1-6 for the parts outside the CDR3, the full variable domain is GAGVSQSPSNKVTEKGKDVELRCDPISGHTALYWYRQSLGQGLEFLIYFQGNSAPDKSGLPSDRFSAERTGGSVSTLTIQRTQQEDSAVYLCASSLEGQGYNSPLHFGNGTRLTVT.